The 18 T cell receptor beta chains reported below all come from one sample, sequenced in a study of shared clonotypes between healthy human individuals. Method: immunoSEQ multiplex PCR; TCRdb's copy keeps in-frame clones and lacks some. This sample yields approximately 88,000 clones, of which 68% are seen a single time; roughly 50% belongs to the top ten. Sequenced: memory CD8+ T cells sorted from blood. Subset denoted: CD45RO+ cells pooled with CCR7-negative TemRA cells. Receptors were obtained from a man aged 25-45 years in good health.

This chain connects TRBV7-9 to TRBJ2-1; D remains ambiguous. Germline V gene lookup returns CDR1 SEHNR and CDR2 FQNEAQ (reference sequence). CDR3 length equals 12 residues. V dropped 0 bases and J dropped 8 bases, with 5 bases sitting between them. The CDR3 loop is CASSLAYDEQFF. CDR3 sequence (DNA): TGTGCCAGCAGCTTAGCGTATGATGAGCAGTTCTTC. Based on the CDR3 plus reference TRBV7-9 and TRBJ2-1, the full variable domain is DTGVSQNPRHKITKRGQNVTFRCDPISEHNRLYWYRQTLGQGPEFLTYFQNEAQLEKSRLLSDRFSAERPKGSFSTLEIQRTEQGDSAMYLCASSLAYDEQFFGPGTRLTVL.

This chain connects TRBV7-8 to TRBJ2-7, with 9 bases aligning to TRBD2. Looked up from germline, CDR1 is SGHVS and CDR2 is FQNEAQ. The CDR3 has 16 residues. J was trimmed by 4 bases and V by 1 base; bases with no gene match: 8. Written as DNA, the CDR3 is TGTGCCAGCAGCTTAGTAGGGGCGGGAGGGCGGTACGAGCAGTACTTC. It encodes CASSLVGAGGRYEQYF.

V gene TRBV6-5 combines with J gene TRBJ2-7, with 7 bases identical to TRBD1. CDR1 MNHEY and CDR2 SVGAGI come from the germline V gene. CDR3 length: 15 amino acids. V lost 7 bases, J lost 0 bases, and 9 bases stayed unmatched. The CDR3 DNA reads TGTGCCAGCACTCCGGGACAGTCAACCTCCTACGAGCAGTACTTC. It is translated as CASTPGQSTSYEQYF.

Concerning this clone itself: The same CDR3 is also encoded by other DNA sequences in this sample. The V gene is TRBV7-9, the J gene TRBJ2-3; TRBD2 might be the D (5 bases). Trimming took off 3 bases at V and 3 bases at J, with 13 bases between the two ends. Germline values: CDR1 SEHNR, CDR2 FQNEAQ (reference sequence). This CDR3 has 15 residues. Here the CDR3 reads CASSLARAGTDTQYF. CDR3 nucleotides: TGTGCCAGCAGCTTGGCGAGGGCCGGGACAGATACGCAGTATTTT.

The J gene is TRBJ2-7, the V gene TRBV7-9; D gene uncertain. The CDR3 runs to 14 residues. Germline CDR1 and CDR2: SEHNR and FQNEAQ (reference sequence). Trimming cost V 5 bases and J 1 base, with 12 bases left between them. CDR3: CASSPSPRSYEQYF. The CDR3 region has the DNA TGTGCCAGCAGCCCCTCCCCGCGGTCCTACGAGCAGTACTTC.

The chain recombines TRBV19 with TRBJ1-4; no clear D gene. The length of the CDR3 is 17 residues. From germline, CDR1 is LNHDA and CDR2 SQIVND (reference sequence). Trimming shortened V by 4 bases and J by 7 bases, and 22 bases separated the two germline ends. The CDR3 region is CASSTLRGLVDGEKLFF. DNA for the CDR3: TGTGCCAGTAGTACCCTGCGCGGGCTAGTAGATGGTGAAAAACTGTTTTTT.

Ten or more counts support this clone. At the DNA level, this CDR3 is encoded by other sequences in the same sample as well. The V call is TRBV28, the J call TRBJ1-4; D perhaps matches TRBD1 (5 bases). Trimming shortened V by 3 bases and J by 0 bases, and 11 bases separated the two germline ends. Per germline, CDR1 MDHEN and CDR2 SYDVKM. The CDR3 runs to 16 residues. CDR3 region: CASSFYRGATNEKLFF. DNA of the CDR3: TGTGCCAGCAGTTTTTACCGGGGCGCAACTAATGAAAAACTGTTTTTT.

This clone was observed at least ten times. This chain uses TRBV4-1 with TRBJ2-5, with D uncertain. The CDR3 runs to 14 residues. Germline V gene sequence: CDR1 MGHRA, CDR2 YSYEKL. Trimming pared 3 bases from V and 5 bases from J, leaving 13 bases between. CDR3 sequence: CASSHSQLMETQYF. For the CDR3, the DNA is TGCGCCAGCAGCCACAGCCAGCTCATGGAGACCCAGTACTTC.

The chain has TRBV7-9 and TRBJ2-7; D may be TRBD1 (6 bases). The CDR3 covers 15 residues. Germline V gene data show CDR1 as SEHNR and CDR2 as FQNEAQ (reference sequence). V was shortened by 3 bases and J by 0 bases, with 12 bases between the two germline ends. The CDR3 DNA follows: TGTGCCAGCAGCTTTGGACAGCCGGGCTCCTACGAGCAGTACTTC. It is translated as CASSFGQPGSYEQYF.

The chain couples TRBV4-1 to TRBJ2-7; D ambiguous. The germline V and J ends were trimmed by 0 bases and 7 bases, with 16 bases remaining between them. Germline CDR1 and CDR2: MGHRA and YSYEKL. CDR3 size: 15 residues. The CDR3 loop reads CASSQDVASSMEQYF. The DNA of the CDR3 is TGCGCCAGCAGCCAAGATGTGGCCTCGTCCATGGAGCAGTACTTC.

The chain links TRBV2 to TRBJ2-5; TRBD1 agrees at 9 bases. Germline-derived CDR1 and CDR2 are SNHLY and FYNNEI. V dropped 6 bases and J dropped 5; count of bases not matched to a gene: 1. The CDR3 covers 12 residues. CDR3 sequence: CASRDRGETQYF. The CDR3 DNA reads TGTGCCAGCAGGGACAGGGGTGAGACCCAGTACTTC.

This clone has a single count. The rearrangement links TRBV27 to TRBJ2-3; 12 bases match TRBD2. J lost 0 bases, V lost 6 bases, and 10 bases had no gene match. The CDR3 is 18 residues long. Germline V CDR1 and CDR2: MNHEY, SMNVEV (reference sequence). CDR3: CASRWSGTSGFSTDTQYF. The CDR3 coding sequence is TGTGCCAGCAGATGGTCCGGGACTAGCGGGTTTAGCACAGATACGCAGTATTTT.

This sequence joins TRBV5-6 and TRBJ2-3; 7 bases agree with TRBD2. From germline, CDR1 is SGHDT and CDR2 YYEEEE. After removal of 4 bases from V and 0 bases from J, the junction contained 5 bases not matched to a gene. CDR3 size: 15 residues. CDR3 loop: CASSISGTSTDTQYF. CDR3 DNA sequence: TGTGCCAGCAGCATCAGCGGGACTAGCACAGATACGCAGTATTTT.

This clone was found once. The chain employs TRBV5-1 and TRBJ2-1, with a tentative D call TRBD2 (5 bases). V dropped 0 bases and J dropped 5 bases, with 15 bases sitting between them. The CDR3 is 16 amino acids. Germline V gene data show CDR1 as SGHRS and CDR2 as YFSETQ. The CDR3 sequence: CASSLERAFQNNEQFF. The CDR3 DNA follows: TGCGCCAGCAGCTTGGAGAGGGCTTTTCAAAACAATGAGCAGTTCTTC.

The CDR3 region has the DNA TGTGCCACCAGCAGGCCCGGCTCCTACGAGCAGTACTTC. It encodes CATSRPGSYEQYF. The gene calls are TRBV15 and TRBJ2-7; D not certain. The CDR3 spans 13 residues. Trimming shortened V by 3 bases and J by 0 bases, and 6 bases separated the two germline ends. CDR1 is LNHNV and CDR2 is YYDKDF in the germline V gene (reference sequence).

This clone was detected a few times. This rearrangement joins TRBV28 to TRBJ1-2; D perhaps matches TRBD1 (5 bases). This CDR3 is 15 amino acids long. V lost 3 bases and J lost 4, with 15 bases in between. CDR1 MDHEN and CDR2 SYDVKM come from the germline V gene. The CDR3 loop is CASSLGQGMSYGYTF. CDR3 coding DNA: TGTGCCAGCAGTTTGGGTCAGGGAATGTCCTATGGCTACACCTTC.

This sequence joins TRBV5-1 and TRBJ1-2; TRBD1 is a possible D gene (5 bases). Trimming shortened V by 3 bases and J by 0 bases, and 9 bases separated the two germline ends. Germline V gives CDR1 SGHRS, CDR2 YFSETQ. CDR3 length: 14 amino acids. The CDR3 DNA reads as TGCGCCAGCAGCTCTCAGGGCACTAACTATGGCTACACCTTC. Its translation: CASSSQGTNYGYTF.

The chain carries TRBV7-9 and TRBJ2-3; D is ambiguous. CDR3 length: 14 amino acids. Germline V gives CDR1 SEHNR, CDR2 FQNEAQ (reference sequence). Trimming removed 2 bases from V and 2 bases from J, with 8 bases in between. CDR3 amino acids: CASSLLDTTDTQYF. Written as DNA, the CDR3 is TGTGCCAGCAGCTTACTAGATACCACAGATACGCAGTATTTT.